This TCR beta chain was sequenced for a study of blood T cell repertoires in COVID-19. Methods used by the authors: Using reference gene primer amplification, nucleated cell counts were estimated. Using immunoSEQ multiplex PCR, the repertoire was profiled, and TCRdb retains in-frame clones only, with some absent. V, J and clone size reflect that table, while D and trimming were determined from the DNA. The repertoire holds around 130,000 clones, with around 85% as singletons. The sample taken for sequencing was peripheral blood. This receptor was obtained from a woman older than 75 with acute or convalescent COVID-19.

The CDR3 loop is CASSETGLVGFNEQFF. DNA for the CDR3: TGCGCCAGCAGTGAGACTGGACTAGTTGGTTTCAATGAGCAGTTCTTC. The chain carries TRBV10-2 and TRBJ2-1; 7 nucleotides agree with TRBD2. Per germline, CDR1 WSHSY and CDR2 SAAADI. This CDR3 is built from 16 residues. V gave up 2 bases and J gave up 6 bases; unmatched junction bases: 10.